Each of the 2 T cell receptor beta chains below was sequenced from the same sample in a study of T-cell reconstitution after alpha-beta-depleted transplantation in children. As it was prepared, the TCRbeta library received unique molecular identifiers. TCRdb passed the PCR reads through MiXCR, listing each CDR3 protein once. The sample gives 200,000 to 300,000 distinct CDR3 sequences, more than 20% of which show up once; roughly 2.7% is in the top ten. The sequencing used PBMCs, collected before TCRalphabeta/CD19-depleted stem cell transplant. The receptors shown here come from a girl aged 2 to 10 with Fanconi anemia, due to receive a stem cell transplant.

This clonotype has at least ten counts. The chain joins TRBV25-1 to TRBJ2-3; no reliable D call. This CDR3 contains 13 residues. Trimming stripped 1 base from V and 6 bases from J, with 8 bases between. The germline V gene has CDR1 MGHDK and CDR2 SYGVNS. The CDR3 sequence is CASSESVSDTQYF. The CDR3, as DNA: TGTGCCAGCAGTGAATCAGTATCCGATACGCAGTATTTT.

This clonotype was seen a few times. The chain couples TRBV20-1 to TRBJ2-7; D gene ambiguous. This CDR3 is 15 amino acids long. Per germline, CDR1 DFQATT and CDR2 SNEGSKA (reference sequence). V was shortened by 3 bases and J by 3 bases, with 18 bases between the two germline ends. CDR3 sequence: CSASQLSSALYEQYF. CDR3 sequence (DNA): TGCAGTGCTAGTCAGTTATCGTCAGCCCTCTACGAGCAGTACTTC.